The 8 T cell receptor beta chains presented below share a single source sample, sequenced in a study of vaccination and CD4 T cells after COVID-19. The treatment: approximately nine-day PBMC culture with coronavirus spike peptide pools or control peptides (ViraFEST assay). Sequence data for DNA of cultured CD4+ T cells were generated by the Oncomine TCR Beta short-read assay. TCRdb analysed the PCR reads with MiXCR anew, one entry per CDR3 protein. Among 15,000 to 20,000 distinct CDR3 sequences listed, under 30% were seen once. The antigens these receptors bind are not known. Material: cultured CD4+ T cells from blood. These receptors were obtained from a human donor with COVID-19.

This clonotype has only a few counts. The chain combines TRBV27 with TRBJ2-2; TRBD2 agrees at 11 bases. Germline CDR1 and CDR2: MNHEY and SMNVEV (reference sequence). This CDR3 has 16 amino acids. J gave up 6 bases and V 5 bases, and 8 bases lay outside the gene matches. CDR3 bases: TGTGCCAGCAGTCCGCTACTAGCGGGGGACGCCGGGGAGCTGTTTTTT. It is translated as CASSPLLAGDAGELFF.

Note on this clonotype: The junction departs from the called germline gene at one end, perhaps through a read error. The chain recombines TRBV7-7 with TRBJ2-1; the D is unclear. CDR3 length: 13 residues. Germline loops: CDR1 SSHAT, CDR2 FNYEAQ (reference sequence). The CDR3 DNA follows: TGTGCTAGCAGCGTCCTTGGTACGAATGAGCAGTTCTTC. It specifies CASSVLGTNEQFF.

V and J are TRBV20-1 and TRBJ1-1, with no clear D. The CDR3 is 13 residues long. V gave up 2 bases and J gave up 3 bases, with 10 bases separating them. Per the germline V gene, CDR1 is DFQATT and CDR2 is SNEGSKA (reference sequence). The CDR3 spells CSARQGYDTEAFF. The CDR3 nucleotides read TGCAGTGCTAGACAAGGGTATGACACTGAAGCTTTCTTT.

CDR3 coding DNA: TGTGCCAGCAGCAACCCCGGGAACTCCTACGAGCAGTACTTC. This encodes CASSNPGNSYEQYF. This chain connects TRBV7-2 to TRBJ2-7, with D perhaps TRBD2 (5 bases). Germline V lookup: CDR1 SGHTA, CDR2 FQGNSA. The V and J ends lost 5 bases and 0 bases respectively, with 11 bases between them. This CDR3 contains 14 residues.

The V call is TRBV5-4, the J call TRBJ1-6; a possible D gene is TRBD1 (5 bases). Germline CDR1 and CDR2: SGHNT and YYREEE (reference sequence). Trimming pared 0 bases from V and 5 bases from J, leaving 9 bases between. CDR3 length: 15 amino acids. In DNA form, the CDR3 reads TGTGCCAGCAGCTTGGAGGGACGGAATAATTCACCCCTCCACTTT. Its translation: CASSLEGRNNSPLHF.

This clonotype was seen more than once but under ten times. CDR3 DNA sequence: TGTGCCAGCAGTGAAAACAGGTATCAGCCCCAGCATTTT. It specifies CASSENRYQPQHF. V and J are TRBV6-1 and TRBJ1-5; D might be TRBD1 (5 bases). The V gene's germline CDR1 is MNHNS and CDR2 SASEGT. Trimming took 2 bases from V and 5 from J, leaving 7 bases between them. The CDR3 length is 13 residues.

The rearrangement links TRBV12-3 or TRBV12-4 to TRBJ2-5; 7 bases align to TRBD2. Trimming cost V 4 bases and J 1 base; bases outside gene matches: 3. The CDR3 sequence is 14 residues long. This CDR3 reads CASSWGTIQETQYF. The CDR3 DNA reads as TGTGCCAGCAGTTGGGGGACTATCCAAGAGACCCAGTACTTC.

This clonotype was seen a handful of times. This sequence joins TRBV19 and TRBJ1-1; D is ambiguous. From germline, CDR1 is LNHDA and CDR2 SQIVND (reference sequence). With 3 bases removed from V and 1 base from J, the gap between germline ends came to 15 bases. This CDR3 spans 16 amino acids. DNA for the CDR3: TGTGCCAGTAGTATCCGAGGACCCCCAGCGAACACTGAAGCTTTCTTT. Its protein product is CASSIRGPPANTEAFF.